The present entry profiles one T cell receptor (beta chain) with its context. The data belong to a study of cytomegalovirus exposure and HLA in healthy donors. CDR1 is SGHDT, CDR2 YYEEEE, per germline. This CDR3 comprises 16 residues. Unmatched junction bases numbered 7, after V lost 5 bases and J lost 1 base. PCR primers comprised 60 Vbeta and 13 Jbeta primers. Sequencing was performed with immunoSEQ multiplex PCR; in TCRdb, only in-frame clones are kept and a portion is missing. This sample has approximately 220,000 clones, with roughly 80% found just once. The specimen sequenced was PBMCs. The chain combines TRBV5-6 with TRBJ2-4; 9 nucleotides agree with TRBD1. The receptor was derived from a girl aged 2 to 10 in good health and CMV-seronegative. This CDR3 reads CASRPTGGLAKNIQYF. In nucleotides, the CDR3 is TGTGCCAGCAGGCCTACAGGGGGCCTTGCCAAAAACATTCAGTACTTC.